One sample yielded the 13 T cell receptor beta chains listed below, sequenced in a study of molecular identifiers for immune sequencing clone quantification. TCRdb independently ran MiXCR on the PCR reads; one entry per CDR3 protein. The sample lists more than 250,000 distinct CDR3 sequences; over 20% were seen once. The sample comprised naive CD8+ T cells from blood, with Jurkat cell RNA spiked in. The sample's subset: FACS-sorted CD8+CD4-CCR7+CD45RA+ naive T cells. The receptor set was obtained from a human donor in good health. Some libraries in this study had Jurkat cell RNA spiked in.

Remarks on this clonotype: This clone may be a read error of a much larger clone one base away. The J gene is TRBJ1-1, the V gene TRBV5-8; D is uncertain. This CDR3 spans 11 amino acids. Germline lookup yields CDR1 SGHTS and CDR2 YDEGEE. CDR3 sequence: CASILNTEALF. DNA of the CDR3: TGTGCCAGCATCTTGAACACTGAAGCTCTCTTT.

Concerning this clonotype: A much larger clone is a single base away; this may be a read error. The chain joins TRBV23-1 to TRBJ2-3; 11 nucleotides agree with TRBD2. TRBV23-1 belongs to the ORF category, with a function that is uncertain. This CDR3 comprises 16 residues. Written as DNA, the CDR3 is TGCGCCGGCAGTCAACCACTAGCGGGGGCCACAGATACGCAGTATTTT. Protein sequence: CAGSQPLAGATDTQYF.

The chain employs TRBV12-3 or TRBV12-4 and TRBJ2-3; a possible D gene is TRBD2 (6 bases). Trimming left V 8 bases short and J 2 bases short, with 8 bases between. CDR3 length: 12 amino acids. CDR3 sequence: CASGRYTDTQYF. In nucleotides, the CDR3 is TGTGCCAGCGGGAGGTACACAGATACGCAGTATTTT.

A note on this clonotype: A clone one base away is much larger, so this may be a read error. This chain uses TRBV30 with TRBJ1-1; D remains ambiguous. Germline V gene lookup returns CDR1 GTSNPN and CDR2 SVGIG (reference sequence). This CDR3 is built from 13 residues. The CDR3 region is CAWSVGPHTEASF. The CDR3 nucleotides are TGTGCCTGGAGTGTAGGGCCACACACTGAAGCTTCCTTT.

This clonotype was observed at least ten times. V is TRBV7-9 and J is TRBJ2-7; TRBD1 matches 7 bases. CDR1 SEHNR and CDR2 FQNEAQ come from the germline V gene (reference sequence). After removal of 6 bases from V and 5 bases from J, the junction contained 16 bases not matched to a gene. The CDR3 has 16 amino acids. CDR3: CASRPVRDSGVHEQYF. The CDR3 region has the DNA TGTGCCAGCAGACCGGTCCGGGACAGCGGAGTCCACGAGCAGTACTTC.

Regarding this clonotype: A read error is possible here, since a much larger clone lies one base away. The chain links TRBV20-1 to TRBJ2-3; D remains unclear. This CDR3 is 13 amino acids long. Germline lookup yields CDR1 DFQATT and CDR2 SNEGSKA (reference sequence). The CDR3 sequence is CSAENTYTDAQYF. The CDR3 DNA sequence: TGCAGTGCGGAAAATACTTACACAGATGCGCAGTATTTT.

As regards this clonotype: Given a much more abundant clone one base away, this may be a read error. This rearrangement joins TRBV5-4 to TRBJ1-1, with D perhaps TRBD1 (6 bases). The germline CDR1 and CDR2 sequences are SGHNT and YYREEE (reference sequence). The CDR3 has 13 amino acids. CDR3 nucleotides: TGTGCCAGCACCTTTTTTGGGGGCACTAAAGCTTTCTTT. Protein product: CASTFFGGTKAFF.

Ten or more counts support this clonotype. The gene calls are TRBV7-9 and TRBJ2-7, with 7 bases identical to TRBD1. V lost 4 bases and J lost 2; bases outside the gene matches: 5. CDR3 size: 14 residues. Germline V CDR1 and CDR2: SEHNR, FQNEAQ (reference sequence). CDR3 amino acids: CASSSTGNPYEQYF. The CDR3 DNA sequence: TGTGCCAGCAGCTCGACAGGGAATCCCTACGAGCAGTACTTC.

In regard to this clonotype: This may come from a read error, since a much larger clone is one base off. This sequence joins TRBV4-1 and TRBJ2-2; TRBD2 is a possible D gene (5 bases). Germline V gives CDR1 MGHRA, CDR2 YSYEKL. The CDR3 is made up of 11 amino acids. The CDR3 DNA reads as TGCGCCAGCAGCCAACCCGGGGAGCCGTTTTTT. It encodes CASSQPGEPFF.

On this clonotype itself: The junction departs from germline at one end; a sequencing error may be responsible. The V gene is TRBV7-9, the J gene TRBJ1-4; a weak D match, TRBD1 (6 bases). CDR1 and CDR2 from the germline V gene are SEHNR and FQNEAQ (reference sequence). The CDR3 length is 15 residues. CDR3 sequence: CASRWGQATNEKLLF. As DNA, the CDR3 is TGTGCCAGCAGGTGGGGGCAGGCAACTAATGAAAAACTGCTTTTT.

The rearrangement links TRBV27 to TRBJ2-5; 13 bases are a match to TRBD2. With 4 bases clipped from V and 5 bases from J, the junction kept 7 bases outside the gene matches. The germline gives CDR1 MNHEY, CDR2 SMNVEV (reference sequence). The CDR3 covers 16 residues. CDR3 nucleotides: TGTGCCAGCAGTTCTCCCGGGACTAGCGGGGTGGAGACCCAGTACTTC. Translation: CASSSPGTSGVETQYF.

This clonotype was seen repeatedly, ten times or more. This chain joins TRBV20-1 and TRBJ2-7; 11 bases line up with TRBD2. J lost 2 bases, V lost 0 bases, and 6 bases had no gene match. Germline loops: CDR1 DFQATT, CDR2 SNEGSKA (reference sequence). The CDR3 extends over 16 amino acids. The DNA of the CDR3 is TGCAGTGCTAGAGACACTAGCGGGGGCGTCCCCTACGAGCAGTACTTC. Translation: CSARDTSGGVPYEQYF.

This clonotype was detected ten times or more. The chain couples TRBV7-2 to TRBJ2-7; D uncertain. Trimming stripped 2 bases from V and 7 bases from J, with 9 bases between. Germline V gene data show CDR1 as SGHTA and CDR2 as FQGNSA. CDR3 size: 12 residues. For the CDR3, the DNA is TGTGCCAGCAGCTTAACCCCGGGTGAGCAGTACTTC. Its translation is CASSLTPGEQYF.